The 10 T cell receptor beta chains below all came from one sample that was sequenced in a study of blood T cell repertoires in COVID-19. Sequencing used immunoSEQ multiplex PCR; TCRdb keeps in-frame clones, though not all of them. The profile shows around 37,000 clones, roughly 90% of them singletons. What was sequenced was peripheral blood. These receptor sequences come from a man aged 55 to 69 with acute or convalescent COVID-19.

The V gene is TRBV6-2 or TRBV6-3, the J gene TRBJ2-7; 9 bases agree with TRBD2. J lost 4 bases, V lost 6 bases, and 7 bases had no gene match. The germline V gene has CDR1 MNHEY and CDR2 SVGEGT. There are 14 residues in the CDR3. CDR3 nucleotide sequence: TGTGCCAGCAGGCCTAGCGGGAAGGAGTACGAGCAGTACGTC. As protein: CASRPSGKEYEQYV.

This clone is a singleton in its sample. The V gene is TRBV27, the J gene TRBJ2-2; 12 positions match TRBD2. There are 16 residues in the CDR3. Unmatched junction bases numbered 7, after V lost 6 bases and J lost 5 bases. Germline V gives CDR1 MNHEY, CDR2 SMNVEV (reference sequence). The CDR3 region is CASSLRLAGVTGELFF. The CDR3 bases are TGTGCCAGCAGCCTTAGACTAGCGGGAGTTACCGGGGAGCTGTTTTTT.

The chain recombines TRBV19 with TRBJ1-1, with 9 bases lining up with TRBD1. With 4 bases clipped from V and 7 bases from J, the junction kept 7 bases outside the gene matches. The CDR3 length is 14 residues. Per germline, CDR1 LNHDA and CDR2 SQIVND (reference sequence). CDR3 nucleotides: TGTGCCAGTAGTACCACAGGGGGCTCGGTTGAAGCTTTCTTT. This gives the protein CASSTTGGSVEAFF.

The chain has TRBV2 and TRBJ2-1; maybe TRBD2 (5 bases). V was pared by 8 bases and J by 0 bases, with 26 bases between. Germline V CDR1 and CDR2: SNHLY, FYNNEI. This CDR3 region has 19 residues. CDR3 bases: TGTGCCAGCGGTGGCGCAGCGAGGGTTGATGGTAGCTCCTACAATGAGCAGTTCTTC. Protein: CASGGAARVDGSSYNEQFF.

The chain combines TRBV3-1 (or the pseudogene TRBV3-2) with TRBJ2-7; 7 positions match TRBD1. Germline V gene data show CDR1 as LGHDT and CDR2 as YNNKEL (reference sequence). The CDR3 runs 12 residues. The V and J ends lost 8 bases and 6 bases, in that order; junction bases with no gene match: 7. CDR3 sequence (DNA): TGTGCCAGCGGATACAGGGGAAGCGAGCAGTACTTC. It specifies CASGYRGSEQYF.

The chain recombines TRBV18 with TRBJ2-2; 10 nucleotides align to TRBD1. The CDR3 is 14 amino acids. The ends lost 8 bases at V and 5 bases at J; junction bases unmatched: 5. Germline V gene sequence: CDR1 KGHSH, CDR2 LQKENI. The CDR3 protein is CASKRGQGTGELFF. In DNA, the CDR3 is TGTGCCAGCAAGAGGGGACAGGGGACCGGGGAGCTGTTTTTT.

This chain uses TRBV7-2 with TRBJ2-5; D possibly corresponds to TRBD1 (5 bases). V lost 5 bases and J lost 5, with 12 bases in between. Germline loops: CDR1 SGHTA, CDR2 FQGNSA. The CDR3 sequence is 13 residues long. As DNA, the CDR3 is TGTGCCAGCAGCCCAGGGCCCGCGGAGACCCAGTACTTC. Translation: CASSPGPAETQYF.

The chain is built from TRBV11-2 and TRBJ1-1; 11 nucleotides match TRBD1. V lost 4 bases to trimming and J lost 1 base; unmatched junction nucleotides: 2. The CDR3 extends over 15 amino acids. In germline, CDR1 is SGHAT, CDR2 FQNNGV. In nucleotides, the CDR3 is TGTGCCAGCAGCTGGGGGACAGGGGGGAACACTGAAGCTTTCTTT. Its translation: CASSWGTGGNTEAFF.

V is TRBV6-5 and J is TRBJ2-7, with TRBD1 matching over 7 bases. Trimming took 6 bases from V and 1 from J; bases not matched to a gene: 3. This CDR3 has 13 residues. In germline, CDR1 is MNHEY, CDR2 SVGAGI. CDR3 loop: CASRRTGSYEQYF. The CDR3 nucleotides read TGTGCCAGCAGACGGACAGGTTCCTACGAGCAGTACTTC.

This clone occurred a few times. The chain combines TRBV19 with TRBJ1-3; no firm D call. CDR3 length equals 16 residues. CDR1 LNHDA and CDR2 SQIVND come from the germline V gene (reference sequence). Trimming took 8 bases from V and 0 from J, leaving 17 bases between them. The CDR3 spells CASSTSRGYSGNTIYF. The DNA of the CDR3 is TGTGCCAGTTCCACCTCGCGCGGGTACTCTGGAAACACCATATATTTT.